This T cell receptor beta chain is drawn from a study of T cell responses to AZD1222 COVID-19 vaccine. Study-level points and caveats: Clonal diversity may have been underestimated, and the donors were mostly white British, with more females than males. Only a handful of AZD1222 recipients, roughly 6 in all, had baseline seropositivity. Vaccine-related CD4 TCRs covered spike, predominating at 160-218 and 743-854.

Sequenced by immunoSEQ multiplex PCR; TCRdb stores in-frame clones only, minus some. The data contain around 95,000 clones, about 88% of them singletons. In regard to this clone: No antigen is known for it.

V lost 0 bases to trimming and J lost 2 bases, with 12 bases between them. Germline CDR1 reads SGDLS; CDR2 reads YYNGEE. The CDR3 covers 15 residues. This TCR came from an adult in good health. J is TRBJ2-7 and V is TRBV9; maybe TRBD2 (5 bases). The starting material was peripheral blood, obtained on day 0 of AZD1222 vaccination. CDR3 bases: TGTGCCAGCAGCGTAGGAAGCAGCGGAACCTACGAGCAGTACTTC. Encoded protein: CASSVGSSGTYEQYF.